Below are 19 T cell receptor beta chains sequenced from a single sample in a study of cytomegalovirus exposure and HLA in healthy donors. PCR primers comprised 60 Vbeta and 13 Jbeta primers. The repertoire was sequenced with immunoSEQ multiplex PCR; TCRdb's copy has only in-frame clones and lacks some. There are some 130,000 clones in the sample; 70% to 80% occur only once, and 6.5% to 7% lies in the top ten. The sequencing sample was made of PBMCs. The receptors were gathered from a middle-aged man in good health and CMV-seropositive.

As concerns this clone: The same CDR3 is also encoded by other DNA sequences in this sample. This chain connects TRBV28 to TRBJ1-2; TRBD1 is a possible D gene (6 bases). The length of the CDR3 is 16 residues. Trimming shortened V by 10 bases and J by 5 bases, and 26 bases separated the two germline ends. Germline loops: CDR1 MDHEN, CDR2 SYDVKM. This CDR3 is CATGSVSGGNYYGYTF. As DNA, the CDR3 is TGTGCCACCGGAAGTGTCAGCGGGGGCAATTATTATGGCTACACCTTC.

V is TRBV25-1 and J is TRBJ2-1; perhaps TRBD2 as D (6 bases). Germline values: CDR1 MGHDK, CDR2 SYGVNS. V was trimmed by 0 bases and J by 0 bases, leaving 12 bases between them. The CDR3 is 17 amino acids. The CDR3 DNA is TGTGCCAGCAGTGAATATAGCGGAGGGAGCTCCTACAATGAGCAGTTCTTC. Residues: CASSEYSGGSSYNEQFF.

The V and J genes are TRBV5-1 and TRBJ2-1, with 8 bases aligning to TRBD1. Germline CDR1 and CDR2: SGHRS and YFSETQ. V lost 4 bases to trimming and J lost 8 bases; unmatched junction nucleotides: 11. The CDR3 covers 15 residues. The CDR3 DNA reads as TGCGCCAGCAGCGTTGTGGGACAGGTCACGGATGAGCAGTTCTTC. It encodes CASSVVGQVTDEQFF.

The chain employs TRBV4-1 and TRBJ2-5; 12 nucleotides agree with TRBD1. The last part of the DNA fits TRBJ2-7 better; the J call may be wrong. The CDR3 has 18 residues. The germline V gene encodes CDR1 MGHRA and CDR2 YSYEKL. The CDR3 DNA follows: TGCGCCAGCAGCCAAGTCGGGACAGGGGGCCCGAGCTCCTACGAGCAGTACTTC. Amino acids: CASSQVGTGGPSSYEQYF.

V is TRBV10-1 and J is TRBJ1-2, with D perhaps TRBD1 (5 bases). Trimming stripped 0 bases from V and 5 bases from J, with 13 bases between. The CDR3 length is 15 residues. Germline CDR1 and CDR2: WNHNN and SYGVQD (reference sequence). This CDR3 reads CASSESGALRYGYTF. CDR3 DNA: TGCGCCAGCAGTGAGTCAGGGGCACTCCGGTATGGCTACACCTTC.

This chain uses TRBV5-4 with TRBJ1-1, with D perhaps TRBD1 (5 bases). The CDR3 sequence is 16 residues long. Trimming left V 4 bases short and J 3 bases short, with 19 bases between. The germline V gene encodes CDR1 SGHNT and CDR2 YYREEE (reference sequence). For the CDR3, the DNA is TGTGCCAGCAGCAGAAGTTCAGGGATACTGTACACTGAAGCTTTCTTT. Protein sequence: CASSRSSGILYTEAFF. Full variable domain (rest looked up from reference TRBV5-4 and TRBJ1-1): ETGVTQSPTHLIKTRGQQVTLRCSSQSGHNTVSWYQQALGQGPQFIFQYYREEENGRGNFPPRFSGLQFPNYSSELNVNALELDDSALYLCASSRSSGILYTEAFFGQGTRLTVV.

CDR3 in amino acids: CASSLLQENTEAFF. The CDR3 DNA sequence: TGCGCCAGCAGCTTGTTACAGGAGAACACTGAAGCTTTCTTT. This chain joins TRBV5-1 and TRBJ1-1, with D tentatively TRBD1 (5 bases). CDR3 size: 14 residues. Germline-derived CDR1 and CDR2 are SGHRS and YFSETQ. The V end was cut by 1 base, the J end by 1 base, with 8 bases between.

The chain is built from TRBV6-6 and TRBJ2-3; D may be TRBD1 (6 bases). Germline assignment: CDR1 MNHNY and CDR2 SVGAGI (reference sequence). Trimming removed 9 bases at V and 6 bases at J, with 19 bases between. This CDR3 is built from 14 residues. The CDR3 DNA reads as TGTGCCAGTTTGGCCCCTCCAGGGGCGGATACGCAGTATTTT. Translating it yields CASLAPPGADTQYF.

This chain links TRBV28 with TRBJ2-1; 10 nucleotides match TRBD2. This CDR3 has 16 amino acids. From germline, CDR1 is MDHEN and CDR2 SYDVKM. V gave up 4 bases and J gave up 8 bases; unmatched junction bases: 11. The CDR3 DNA reads TGTGCCAGCAGTTCAAGCGGGAGGGCTGTCTCCCATGAGCAGTTCTTC. This gives the protein CASSSSGRAVSHEQFF.

The chain links TRBV5-1 to TRBJ1-6; D is possibly TRBD1 (5 bases). Trimming pared 2 bases from V and 5 bases from J, leaving 8 bases between. The CDR3 covers 14 residues. Germline lookup yields CDR1 SGHRS and CDR2 YFSETQ. Written as DNA, the CDR3 is TGCGCCAGCAGCTTACAGGTGGATAATTCACCCCTCCACTTT. Protein product: CASSLQVDNSPLHF.

CDR3 nucleotides: TGTGCCAGCAGCTTAGGGGCGGGAGAGGGGTACGAGCAGTACTTC. Its translation: CASSLGAGEGYEQYF. The rearrangement joins TRBV11-2 to TRBJ2-7; 7 bases are shared with TRBD2. Germline values: CDR1 SGHAT, CDR2 FQNNGV. The CDR3 is made up of 15 amino acids. The junction had 7 bases not matched to a gene; V was cut back by 1 base and J by 4 bases.

This clone is a singleton in its sample. The chain employs TRBV30 and TRBJ2-7; TRBD2 agrees at 7 bases. The CDR3 sequence is 13 residues long. The V gene end was trimmed by 0 bases and the J gene end by 2 bases; junction bases not matched to a gene: 1. CDR1 and CDR2 (germline): GTSNPN, SVGIG (reference sequence). The CDR3 region has the DNA TGTGCCTGGAGTGTAGCGGGGCCCTACGAGCAGTACTTC. It encodes CAWSVAGPYEQYF.

This clone was counted a few times. The chain carries TRBV12-5 and TRBJ1-5, with D uncertain. This CDR3 region has 15 residues. The germline CDR1 and CDR2 sequences are LGHNT and FRNRAP. V was shortened by 5 bases and J by 1 base, with 12 bases between the two germline ends. The CDR3: CASGPGTSSNQPQHF. The CDR3 DNA is TGTGCTAGTGGTCCAGGAACTTCGAGCAATCAGCCCCAGCATTTT.

The V and J genes are TRBV15 and TRBJ2-7; TRBD1 might be the D (6 bases). The V end lost 5 bases, the J end lost 3 bases, and 14 bases lay between the germline ends. The germline V gene encodes CDR1 LNHNV and CDR2 YYDKDF (reference sequence). The CDR3 is 14 amino acids. CDR3 sequence (DNA): TGTGCCACCAGCCCCCAGACAGGCTTCTACGAGCAGTACTTC. Its protein is CATSPQTGFYEQYF.

V is TRBV5-6 and J is TRBJ1-4; 8 positions agree with TRBD1. V lost 4 bases to trimming and J lost 8 bases; unmatched junction nucleotides: 4. The CDR3 has 13 residues. Germline V gene lookup returns CDR1 SGHDT and CDR2 YYEEEE. The CDR3 reads CASSRDRLEKLFF. CDR3 DNA: TGTGCCAGCAGCCGGGACAGGCTAGAAAAACTGTTTTTT.

This clone was counted between two and nine times. The chain uses TRBV5-4 and TRBJ2-3, with 13 bases lining up with TRBD2. V lost 3 bases and J lost 4; bases outside the gene matches: 8. CDR3 size: 17 residues. CDR1 and CDR2 from the germline V gene are SGHNT and YYREEE (reference sequence). In DNA form, the CDR3 reads TGTGCCAGCAGCTCCAGACTAGCGGGAGGTGGGGCAGATACGCAGTATTTT. It encodes CASSSRLAGGGADTQYF.

J is TRBJ2-5 and V is TRBV4-1; D call uncertain. V was clipped by 0 bases and J by 3 bases, with 5 bases between them. CDR1 is MGHRA, CDR2 YSYEKL, per germline. CDR3 length: 13 amino acids. The DNA of the CDR3 is TGCGCCAGCAGCCAAGATCCGGAAGAGACCCAGTACTTC. It codes for CASSQDPEETQYF.

V is TRBV2 and J is TRBJ2-7; tentative D call: TRBD2 (5 bases). This CDR3 has 13 residues. Trimming stripped 7 bases from V and 2 bases from J, with 12 bases between. Germline assignment: CDR1 SNHLY and CDR2 FYNNEI. Here the CDR3 reads CASIAGITYEQYF. The CDR3 coding sequence is TGTGCCAGCATTGCGGGTATTACCTACGAGCAGTACTTC.

V gene TRBV5-3 combines with J gene TRBJ2-1; D is unresolved. TRBV5-3 belongs to the ORF category, with a function that is uncertain. The V end was cut by 4 bases, the J end by 3 bases, with 20 bases between. The CDR3 is made up of 17 amino acids. CDR3 sequence (DNA): TGTGCCAGAAGCGTTCAACAGCCTGTCTTGATCTACAATGAGCAGTTCTTC. This translates into CARSVQQPVLIYNEQFF.